The 21 T cell receptor beta chains reported below all come from one sample, sequenced in a study of control samples from healthy donors and cancer patients. Some clones are missing from TCRdb's copy, which holds only in-frame ones; the method was immunoSEQ multiplex PCR. The sample records about 100,000 clones, roughly nine tenths being singletons. The specimen sequenced was blood. These receptors came from a woman in her forties or fifties in good health.

This chain links TRBV11-3 with TRBJ1-3; 9 bases align to TRBD1. Germline CDR1 and CDR2: SGHNT and YENEEA. J lost 2 bases, V lost 5 bases, and 4 bases had no gene match. The CDR3 sequence is 15 residues long. The DNA for the CDR3 is TGTGCCAGCAGCCAACAGGGGGCTGCTGGAAACACCATATATTTT. Encoded protein: CASSQQGAAGNTIYF.

The genes are TRBV30 and TRBJ1-2; D not resolved. The CDR3 extends over 11 amino acids. The germline CDR1 and CDR2 sequences are GTSNPN and SVGIG (reference sequence). Trimming took 2 bases from V and 7 from J, leaving 8 bases between them. The DNA for the CDR3 is TGTGCCTGGAGTAGGGTAGGTGGCTACACCTTC. Its translation: CAWSRVGGYTF.

The chain uses TRBV7-9 and TRBJ2-3, with no clear D. V dropped 2 bases and J dropped 1 base, with 13 bases sitting between them. This CDR3 contains 16 residues. CDR1 is SEHNR, CDR2 FQNEAQ, per germline (reference sequence). CDR3 in amino acids: CASSLIRPSGTDTQYF. The CDR3 bases are TGTGCCAGCAGCTTAATAAGGCCTTCTGGCACAGATACGCAGTATTTT.

This chain connects TRBV5-6 to TRBJ2-1; D is uncertain. The CDR3 is 13 amino acids. CDR1 and CDR2 (germline): SGHDT, YYEEEE. V was trimmed by 4 bases and J by 0 bases, leaving 5 bases between them. The CDR3 region has the DNA TGTGCCAGCAGCAGGAGCTCCTACAATGAGCAGTTCTTC. Translated, it gives CASSRSSYNEQFF. The variable domain in full, with the rest retrieved from reference TRBV5-6 and TRBJ2-1, is DAGVTQSPTHLIKTRGQQVTLRCSPKSGHDTVSWYQQALGQGPQFIFQYYEEEERQRGNFPDRFSGHQFPNYSSELNVNALLLGDSALYLCASSRSSYNEQFFGPGTRLTVL.

Comments on this clone: Other DNA sequences in the sample encode the same CDR3. This rearrangement joins TRBV7-2 to TRBJ2-5; maybe TRBD2 (6 bases). This CDR3 region has 14 residues. The V and J ends lost 0 bases and 1 base respectively, with 6 bases between them. The germline V gene has CDR1 SGHTA and CDR2 FQGNSA. In nucleotides, the CDR3 is TGTGCCAGCAGCTTAGCCGGGGGCCAAGAGACCCAGTACTTC. This translates into CASSLAGGQETQYF.

In its sample, this clone was seen once. The chain carries TRBV4-1 and TRBJ1-1; 8 bases are shared with TRBD1. CDR1 and CDR2 from the germline V gene are MGHRA and YSYEKL. The CDR3 totals 14 residues. V dropped 2 bases and J dropped 1; count of bases not matched to a gene: 0. CDR3 in DNA: TGCGCCAGCAGCCAAACAGGGGGGAACACTGAAGCTTTCTTT. Encoded protein: CASSQTGGNTEAFF.

The chain joins TRBV4-1 to TRBJ2-3, with D perhaps matching TRBD2 (5 bases). Germline lookup yields CDR1 MGHRA and CDR2 YSYEKL. Trimming took 2 bases from V and 2 from J, leaving 14 bases between them. This CDR3 has 16 amino acids. CDR3 protein: CASSQNTPGYTDTQYF. The CDR3 DNA reads as TGCGCCAGCAGCCAAAATACACCGGGATACACAGATACGCAGTATTTT.

CDR3 region: CASSQDRVAGSGANVLTF. The CDR3, as DNA: TGTGCCAGCAGCCAAGACAGGGTCGCCGGGTCCGGGGCCAACGTCCTGACTTTC. The chain carries TRBV2 and TRBJ2-6; 7 nucleotides match TRBD1. The length of the CDR3 is 18 residues. The germline V gene encodes CDR1 SNHLY and CDR2 FYNNEI. The junction had 15 bases not matched to a gene; V was cut back by 6 bases and J by 4 bases.

The chain uses TRBV3-1 (or the pseudogene TRBV3-2) and TRBJ1-4; D uncertain. V lost 7 bases and J 7 bases, leaving 10 bases between the germline ends. CDR1 is LGHDT and CDR2 is YNNKEL in the germline V gene (reference sequence). This CDR3 has 12 residues. CDR3 region: CASNHRGEKLFF. DNA of the CDR3: TGTGCCAGCAACCATCGAGGTGAAAAACTGTTTTTT.

The chain employs TRBV19 and TRBJ2-7; a weak D match, TRBD1 (6 bases). This CDR3 is 16 amino acids long. The germline V and J ends were trimmed by 7 bases and 2 bases, with 21 bases remaining between them. Per the germline V gene, CDR1 is LNHDA and CDR2 is SQIVND (reference sequence). CDR3 DNA: TGTGCCAGTACTTATACGGGACAAGGGTATCCCTACGAGCAGTACTTC. Translating gives CASTYTGQGYPYEQYF.

V and J are TRBV6-5 and TRBJ1-1; D uncertain. Trimming took 5 bases from V and 1 from J, leaving 11 bases between them. Germline V gives CDR1 MNHEY, CDR2 SVGAGI. This CDR3 is 14 amino acids long. The CDR3 sequence: CASSPPARNTEAFF. The CDR3 nucleotides are TGTGCCAGCAGTCCCCCTGCACGGAACACTGAAGCTTTCTTT.

This chain connects TRBV20-1 to TRBJ1-1, with D unclear. The CDR3 has 11 residues. Germline V gives CDR1 DFQATT, CDR2 SNEGSKA (reference sequence). The germline V and J ends were trimmed by 4 bases and 0 bases, with 3 bases remaining between them. The CDR3 sequence is CSAILNTEAFF. In DNA form, the CDR3 reads TGCAGTGCTATCCTGAACACTGAAGCTTTCTTT.

The chain links TRBV7-3 to TRBJ2-3, with D perhaps TRBD2 (5 bases). There are 15 residues in the CDR3. CDR1 and CDR2 (germline): SGHTA, FQGTGA. The V gene lost 0 bases and the J gene lost 3 bases, with 10 bases spanning the gap. CDR3 protein: CASSLTLASTDTQYF. The DNA for the CDR3 is TGTGCCAGCAGCTTAACTCTAGCCTCGACAGATACGCAGTATTTT.

The chain uses TRBV10-2 and TRBJ2-1; the D gene is possibly TRBD2 (5 bases). This CDR3 spans 12 amino acids. Germline CDR1 reads WSHSY; CDR2 reads SAAADI. V dropped 4 bases and J dropped 5 bases, with 6 bases sitting between them. The CDR3 protein is CASSGADNEQFF. In nucleotides, the CDR3 is TGCGCCAGCAGTGGAGCGGACAATGAGCAGTTCTTC.

The V call is TRBV3-1 (or the pseudogene TRBV3-2), the J call TRBJ2-3, with TRBD2 as a possible D gene (7 bases). V dropped 1 base and J dropped 2 bases, with 10 bases sitting between them. Germline V gene sequence: CDR1 LGHDT, CDR2 YNNKEL (reference sequence). The CDR3 covers 15 residues. The CDR3 region has the DNA TGTGCCAGCAGCCAAGGGGCGGGGGCCACAGATACGCAGTATTTT. Translated, it gives CASSQGAGATDTQYF.

The genes are TRBV18 and TRBJ1-3; TRBD1 matches at 7 bases. Per the germline V gene, CDR1 is KGHSH and CDR2 is LQKENI. The CDR3 consists of 16 residues. V lost 3 bases and J lost 5; bases outside the gene matches: 10. As DNA, the CDR3 is TGTGCCAGCTCACCCTCTCTAAACAGGGGCCGAAACACCATATATTTT. Protein sequence: CASSPSLNRGRNTIYF.

The chain couples TRBV19 to TRBJ1-3, with D perhaps TRBD1 (5 bases). Germline V gene lookup returns CDR1 LNHDA and CDR2 SQIVND (reference sequence). The CDR3 runs 14 residues. Trimming removed 7 bases from V and 6 bases from J, with 16 bases in between. The CDR3 DNA reads as TGTGCCAGTACCCAGGGACCTACACTAAACACCATATATTTT. Translation: CASTQGPTLNTIYF.

Only one count was recorded for this clone. This chain uses TRBV7-9 with TRBJ2-7; 10 bases fit TRBD2. J gave up 3 bases and V 2 bases, and 7 bases lay outside the gene matches. The CDR3 totals 16 residues. The germline CDR1 and CDR2 sequences are SEHNR and FQNEAQ (reference sequence). CDR3 DNA: TGTGCCAGCAGCTTAAATAGCGGGGGGATATTCTACGAGCAGTACTTC. Its translation: CASSLNSGGIFYEQYF.

The sample holds a few counts of this clone. The V gene is TRBV7-3, the J gene TRBJ2-5; D is uncertain. In germline, CDR1 is SGHTA, CDR2 FQGTGA. Trimming took off 0 bases at V and 3 bases at J, with 11 bases between the two ends. This CDR3 comprises 15 residues. The CDR3 spells CASSLTQNTKETQYF. CDR3 nucleotide sequence: TGTGCCAGCAGCTTAACCCAAAACACTAAAGAGACCCAGTACTTC.

The V and J genes are TRBV4-1 and TRBJ2-1; 13 bases are shared with TRBD2. Germline V gene lookup returns CDR1 MGHRA and CDR2 YSYEKL. Unmatched junction bases numbered 5, after V lost 0 bases and J lost 6 bases. There are 17 residues in the CDR3. For the CDR3, the DNA is TGCGCCAGCAGCCAAGATGGCGGGACTAGCGGGGCCAATGAGCAGTTCTTC. Residues: CASSQDGGTSGANEQFF.

The V call is TRBV2, the J call TRBJ1-5, with TRBD1 as a possible D gene (5 bases). The germline gives CDR1 SNHLY, CDR2 FYNNEI. The length of the CDR3 is 14 residues. V was clipped by 1 base and J by 8 bases, with 12 bases between them. DNA of the CDR3: TGTGCCAGCAGTGAAGGGGACCGTGTTAAGCCCCAGCATTTT. Encoded protein: CASSEGDRVKPQHF. Using reference TRBV2 and TRBJ1-5 for the parts outside the CDR3, the full variable domain is EPEVTQTPSHQVTQMGQEVILRCVPISNHLYFYWYRQILGQKVEFLVSFYNNEISEKSEIFDDQFSVERPDGSNFTLKIRSTKLEDSAMYFCASSEGDRVKPQHFGDGTRLSIL.